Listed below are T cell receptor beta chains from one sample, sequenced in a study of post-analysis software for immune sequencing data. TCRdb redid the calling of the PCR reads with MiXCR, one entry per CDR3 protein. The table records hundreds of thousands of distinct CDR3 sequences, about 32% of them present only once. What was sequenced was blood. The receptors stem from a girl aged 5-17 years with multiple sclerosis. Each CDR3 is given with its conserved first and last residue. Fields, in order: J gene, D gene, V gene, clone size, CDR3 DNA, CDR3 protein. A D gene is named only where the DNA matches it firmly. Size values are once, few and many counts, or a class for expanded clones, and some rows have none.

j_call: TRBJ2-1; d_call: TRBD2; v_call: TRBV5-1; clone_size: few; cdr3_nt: TGCGCCAGCAGCTTGCAGAGCGGGAGTGGCAATGAGCAGTTCTTC; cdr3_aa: CASSLQSGSGNEQFF
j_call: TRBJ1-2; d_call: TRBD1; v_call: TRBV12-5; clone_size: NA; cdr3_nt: TGTGCTAGTAGAGGACAGGGTAGCGACTACACCTTC; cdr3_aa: CASRGQGSDYTF
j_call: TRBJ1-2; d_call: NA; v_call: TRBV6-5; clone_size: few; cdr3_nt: TGTGCCAGCAGTTACTACAGCCGGGGCAAAGGTGGCTACACCTTC; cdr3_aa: CASSYYSRGKGGYTF
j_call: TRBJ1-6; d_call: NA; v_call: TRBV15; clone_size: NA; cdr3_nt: TGTGCCACCAGCCCACAAATCCCGGGGACGTTTTTAAATTCACCCCTCCACTTT; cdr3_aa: CATSPQIPGTFLNSPLHF
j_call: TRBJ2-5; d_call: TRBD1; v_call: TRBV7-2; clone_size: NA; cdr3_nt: TGTGCCAGCAGCTTAGAAACAGGGGGTAGTGGAGAGACCCAGTACTTC; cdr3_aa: CASSLETGGSGETQYF
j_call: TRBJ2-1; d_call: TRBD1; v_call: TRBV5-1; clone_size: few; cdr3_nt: TGCGCCAGCAGCTCCCTCGGGACAGGGGGCGATGAGCAGTTCTTC; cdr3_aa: CASSSLGTGGDEQFF
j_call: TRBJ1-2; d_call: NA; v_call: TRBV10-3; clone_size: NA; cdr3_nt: TGTGCCATCAGTATCGACGGTGGTAGGGGCTACACCTTC; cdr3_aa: CAISIDGGRGYTF
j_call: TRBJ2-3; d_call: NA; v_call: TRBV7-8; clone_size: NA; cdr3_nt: TGTGCCAGCAGCCTTAACGGGGGTCCAGATACGCAGTATTTT; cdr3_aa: CASSLNGGPDTQYF
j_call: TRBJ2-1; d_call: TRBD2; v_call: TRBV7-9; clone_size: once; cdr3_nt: TGTGCCAGCAGGCAAACTAGCGGAGAGCAGTTCTTC; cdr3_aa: CASRQTSGEQFF
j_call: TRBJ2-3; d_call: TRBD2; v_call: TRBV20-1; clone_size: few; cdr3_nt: TGCAGTGCTCCCAGGGCGGGAGGGGACACAGATACGCAGTATTTT; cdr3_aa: CSAPRAGGDTDTQYF
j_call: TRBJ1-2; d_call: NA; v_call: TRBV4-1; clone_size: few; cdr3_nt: TGCGCCAGCAGCCAAGGGACGGAGCCTAACTATGGCTACACCTTC; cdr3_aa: CASSQGTEPNYGYTF
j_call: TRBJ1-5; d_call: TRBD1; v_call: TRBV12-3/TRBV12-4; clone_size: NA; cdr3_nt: TGTGCCAGCACAGGGGGGGAGTTGTTGGGTCAGCCCCAGCATTTT; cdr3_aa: CASTGGELLGQPQHF
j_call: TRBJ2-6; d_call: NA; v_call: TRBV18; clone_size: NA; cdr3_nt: TGTGCCAGCTCACCATTCGGTACGCAGTCCGGGGCCAACGTCCCGACTTTC; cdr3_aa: CASSPFGTQSGANVPTF
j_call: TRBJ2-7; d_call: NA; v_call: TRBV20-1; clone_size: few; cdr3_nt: TGCAGTGCTAGAGATCGGAAGGGACTTCACCCCTCCTACGAGCAGTACTTC; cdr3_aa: CSARDRKGLHPSYEQYF
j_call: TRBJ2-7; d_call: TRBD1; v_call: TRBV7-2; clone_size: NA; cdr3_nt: TGTGCCAGCAGCAAAACAGGGGTCGAGCAGTACTTC; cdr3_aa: CASSKTGVEQYF
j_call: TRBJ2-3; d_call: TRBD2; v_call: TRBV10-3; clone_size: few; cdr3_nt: TGTGCCATCAGTGTAAACGGGAGGAACACAGATACGCAGTATTTT; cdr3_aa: CAISVNGRNTDTQYF
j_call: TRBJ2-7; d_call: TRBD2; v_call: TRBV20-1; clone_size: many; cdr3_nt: TGCAGTGCTAGGAGCTTGCGGGAGGCTTCCTACGAGCAGTACTTC; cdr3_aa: CSARSLREASYEQYF
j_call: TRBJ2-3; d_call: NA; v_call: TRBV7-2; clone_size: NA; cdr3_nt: TGTGCCAGCAGCCGCGACTCGCCGCGCACAGATACGCAGTATTTT; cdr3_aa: CASSRDSPRTDTQYF
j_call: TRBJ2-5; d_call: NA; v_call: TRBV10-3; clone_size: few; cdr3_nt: TGTGCCACACGGGGTCAGGAGGCCCAGTACTTC; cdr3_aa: CATRGQEAQYF
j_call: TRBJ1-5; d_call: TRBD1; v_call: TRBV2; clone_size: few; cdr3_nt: TGTGCCAGCAGCGGGACAGGGGAGAGGGGTCAGCCCCAGCATTTT; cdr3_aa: CASSGTGERGQPQHF
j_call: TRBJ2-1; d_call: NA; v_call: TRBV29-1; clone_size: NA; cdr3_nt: TGCAGCGTTGAAGGTCGTCTCTACAATGAGCAGTTCTTC; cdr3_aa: CSVEGRLYNEQFF
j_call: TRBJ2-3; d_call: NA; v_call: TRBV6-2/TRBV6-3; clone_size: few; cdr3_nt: TGTGCCAGCAGTTACGCAAGAGCTGGGGATACGCAGTATTTT; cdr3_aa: CASSYARAGDTQYF
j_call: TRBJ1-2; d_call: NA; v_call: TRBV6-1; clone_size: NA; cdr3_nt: TGTGCCAGCAGTGAAGGGTTGGGTCGAGTCTATGGCTACACCTTC; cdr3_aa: CASSEGLGRVYGYTF
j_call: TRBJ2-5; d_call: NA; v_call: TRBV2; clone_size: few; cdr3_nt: TGTGCCAGCAGTGAAGTAGCGGCTAGTCAAGAGACCCAGTACTTC; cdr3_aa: CASSEVAASQETQYF